What follows describes a single T cell receptor beta chain. The data are from a study of control samples from healthy donors and cancer patients. Germline values: CDR1 SGHAT, CDR2 FQNNGV. Trimming took 4 bases from V and 0 from J, leaving 12 bases between them. This CDR3 has 16 amino acids. The table came from immunoSEQ multiplex PCR; TCRdb's copy has only in-frame clones and leaves some out. The data contain about 170,000 clones, about 93% of them singletons. The chain has TRBV11-2 and TRBJ1-4, with D tentatively TRBD1 (5 bases). The sequence derives from a woman aged 60 to 75 in good health. Sequencing was carried out using blood. CDR3 nucleotide sequence: TGTGCCAGCAGCTCCCGGGGGGGGACAACTAATGAAAAACTGTTTTTT. This gives the protein CASSSRGGTTNEKLFF.